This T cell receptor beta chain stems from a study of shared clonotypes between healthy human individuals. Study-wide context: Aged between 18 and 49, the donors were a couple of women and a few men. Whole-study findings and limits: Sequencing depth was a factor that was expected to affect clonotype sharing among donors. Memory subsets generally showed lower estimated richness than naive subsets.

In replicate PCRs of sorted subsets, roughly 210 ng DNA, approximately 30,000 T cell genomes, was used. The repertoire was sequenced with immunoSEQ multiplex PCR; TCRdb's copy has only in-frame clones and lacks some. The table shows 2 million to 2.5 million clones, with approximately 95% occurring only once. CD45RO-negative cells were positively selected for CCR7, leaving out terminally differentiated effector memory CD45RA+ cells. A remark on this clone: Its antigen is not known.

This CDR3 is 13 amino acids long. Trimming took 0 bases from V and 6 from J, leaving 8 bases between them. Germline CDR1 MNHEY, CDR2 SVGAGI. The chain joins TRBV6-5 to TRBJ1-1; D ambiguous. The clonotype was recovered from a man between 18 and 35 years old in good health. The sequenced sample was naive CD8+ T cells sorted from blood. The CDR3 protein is CASSYSEEAEAFF. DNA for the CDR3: TGTGCCAGCAGTTACTCCGAGGAGGCTGAAGCTTTCTTT.